This TCR beta chain was captured by sequencing in a study of control samples from healthy donors and cancer patients. This CDR3 has 14 amino acids. Deletions cut 6 bases from V and 0 bases from J, with 12 bases between. Germline CDR1 SGHRS, CDR2 YFSETQ. Some clones are missing from TCRdb's copy, which holds only in-frame ones; the method was immunoSEQ multiplex PCR. The sample includes about 160,000 clones, about 87% of them seen just once. The sample comprised blood. V is TRBV5-1 and J is TRBJ1-1; D not certain. The TCR comes from a man aged 30-40 years in good health. The CDR3 region has the DNA TGCGCCAGCAACTGGGGTGGGATGAACACTGAAGCTTTCTTT. Its protein is CASNWGGMNTEAFF.